Reported below is one TCR beta chain. Clones were sequenced by immunoSEQ multiplex PCR, and TCRdb holds only the in-frame ones, with some missing. The table includes about 150,000 clones, roughly 80% detected once. The data originate from a study of blood T cell repertoires in COVID-19. Looking at the study overall: T cells, B-cell-depleted T cells, or PBMCs supplied cDNA or gDNA.

This CDR3 is built from 15 residues. Germline loops: CDR1 SGHVS, CDR2 FNYEAQ. V was trimmed by 1 base and J by 2 bases, leaving 12 bases between them. The chain carries TRBV7-6 and TRBJ2-7; TRBD2 is a possible D gene (5 bases). The sample was peripheral blood. The TCR sequence derives from a man aged 55-75 years with acute or convalescent COVID-19. CDR3 DNA sequence: TGTGCCAGCAGCTTAGAATACAGTAGCGCCTACGAGCAGTACTTC. Residues: CASSLEYSSAYEQYF. The full variable domain, with the rest looked up from reference TRBV7-6 and TRBJ2-7, is GAGVSQSPRYKVTKRGQDVALRCDPISGHVSLYWYRQALGQGPEFLTYFNYEAQQDKSGLPNDRFSAERPEGSISTLTIQRTEQRDSAMYRCASSLEYSSAYEQYFGPGTRLTVT.